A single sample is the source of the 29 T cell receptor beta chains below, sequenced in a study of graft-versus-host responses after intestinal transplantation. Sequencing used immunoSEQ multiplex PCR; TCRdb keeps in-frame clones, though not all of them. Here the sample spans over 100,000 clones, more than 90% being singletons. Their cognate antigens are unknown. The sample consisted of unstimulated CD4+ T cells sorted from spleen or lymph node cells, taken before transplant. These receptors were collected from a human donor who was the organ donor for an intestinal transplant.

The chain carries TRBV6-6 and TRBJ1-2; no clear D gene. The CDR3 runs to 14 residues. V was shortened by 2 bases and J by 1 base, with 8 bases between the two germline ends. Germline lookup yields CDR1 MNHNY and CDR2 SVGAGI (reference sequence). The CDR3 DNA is TGTGCCAGCAGTTACGGCGTAGGTAACTATGGCTACACCTTC. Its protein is CASSYGVGNYGYTF.

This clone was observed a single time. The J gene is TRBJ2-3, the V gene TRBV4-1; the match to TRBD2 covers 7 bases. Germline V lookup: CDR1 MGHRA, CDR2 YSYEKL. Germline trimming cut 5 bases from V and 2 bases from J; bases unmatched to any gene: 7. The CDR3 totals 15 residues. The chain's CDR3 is CASSSLADPTDTQYF. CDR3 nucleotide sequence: TGCGCCAGCAGCTCGCTAGCGGACCCCACAGATACGCAGTATTTT.

The CDR3 region has the DNA TGCGCCAGCAGCTTCCCCCGGACAGCTGACAATGAGCAGTTCTTC. Translating it yields CASSFPRTADNEQFF. V and J are TRBV5-1 and TRBJ2-1; tentative D call: TRBD1 (6 bases). Trimming took 2 bases from V and 5 from J, leaving 14 bases between them. The CDR3 extends over 15 amino acids. Germline CDR1 is SGHRS and CDR2 is YFSETQ.

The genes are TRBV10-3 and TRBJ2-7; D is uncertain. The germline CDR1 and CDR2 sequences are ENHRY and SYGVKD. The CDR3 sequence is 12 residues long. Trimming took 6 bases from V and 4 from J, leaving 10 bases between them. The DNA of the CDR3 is TGTGCCATCAGCTCGACTGGATACGAGCAGTACTTC. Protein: CAISSTGYEQYF.

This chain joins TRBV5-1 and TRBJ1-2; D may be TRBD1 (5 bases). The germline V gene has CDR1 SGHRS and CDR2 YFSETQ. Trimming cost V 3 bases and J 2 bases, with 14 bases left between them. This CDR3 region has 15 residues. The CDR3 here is CASSSLGTSNYGYTF. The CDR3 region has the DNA TGCGCCAGCAGCTCGCTAGGGACGTCCAACTATGGCTACACCTTC.

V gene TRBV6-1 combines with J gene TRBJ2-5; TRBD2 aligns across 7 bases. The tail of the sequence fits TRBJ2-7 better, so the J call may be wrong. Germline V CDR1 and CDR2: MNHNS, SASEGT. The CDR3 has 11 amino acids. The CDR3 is CGAGIHYEQYF. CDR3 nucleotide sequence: TGTGGAGCGGGGATCCACTACGAGCAGTACTTC.

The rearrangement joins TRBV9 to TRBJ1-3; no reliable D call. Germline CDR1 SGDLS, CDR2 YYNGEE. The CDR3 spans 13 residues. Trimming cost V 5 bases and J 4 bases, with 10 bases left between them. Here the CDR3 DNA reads TGTGCCAGCAGTTTCGGGTCCGGAAACACCATATATTTT. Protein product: CASSFGSGNTIYF.

CDR3 DNA sequence: TGTGCCAGCAGCCCAGCGGGAAGGCAAGAGACCCAGTACTTC. This sequence encodes CASSPAGRQETQYF. The chain couples TRBV28 to TRBJ2-5; TRBD2 matches at 7 bases. CDR3 length: 14 residues. V was pared by 6 bases and J by 2 bases, with 6 bases of the junction left unmatched. Germline CDR1 is MDHEN and CDR2 is SYDVKM.

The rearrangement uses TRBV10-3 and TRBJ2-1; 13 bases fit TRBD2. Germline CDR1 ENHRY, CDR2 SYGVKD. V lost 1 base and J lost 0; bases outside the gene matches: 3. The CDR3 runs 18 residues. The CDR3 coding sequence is TGTGCCATCAGTGAGTTGGGACTAGCGGGACGCTCCTACAATGAGCAGTTCTTC. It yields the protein CAISELGLAGRSYNEQFF.

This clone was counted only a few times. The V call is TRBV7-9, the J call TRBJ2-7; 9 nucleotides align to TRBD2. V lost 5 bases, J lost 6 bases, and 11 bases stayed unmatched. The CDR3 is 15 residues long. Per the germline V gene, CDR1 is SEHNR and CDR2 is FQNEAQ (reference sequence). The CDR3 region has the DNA TGTGCCAGCAGCCAGACGCGGGAGGGCCGGGTCGAGCAGTACTTC. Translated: CASSQTREGRVEQYF.

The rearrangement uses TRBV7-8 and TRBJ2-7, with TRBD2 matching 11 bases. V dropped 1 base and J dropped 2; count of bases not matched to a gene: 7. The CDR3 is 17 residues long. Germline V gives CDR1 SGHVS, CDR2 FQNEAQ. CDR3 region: CASSLVGVLAGAYEQYF. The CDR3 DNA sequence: TGTGCCAGCAGCTTAGTGGGGGTACTAGCGGGAGCCTACGAGCAGTACTTC.

The DNA of the CDR3 is TGTGCCAGCAGCTTAGGACTCCTCTCCTACAATGAGCAGTTCTTC. This codes for CASSLGLLSYNEQFF. V is TRBV5-8 and J is TRBJ2-1; D perhaps matches TRBD2 (5 bases). This CDR3 comprises 15 residues. The germline CDR1 and CDR2 sequences are SGHTS and YDEGEE. V was pared by 2 bases and J by 0 bases, with 9 bases between. The full variable domain, rest sourced from reference TRBV5-8 and TRBJ2-1, is EAGVTQSPTHLIKTRGQQATLRCSPISGHTSVYWYQQALGLGLQFLLWYDEGEERNRGNFPPRFSGRQFPNYSSELNVNALELEDSALYLCASSLGLLSYNEQFFGPGTRLTVL.

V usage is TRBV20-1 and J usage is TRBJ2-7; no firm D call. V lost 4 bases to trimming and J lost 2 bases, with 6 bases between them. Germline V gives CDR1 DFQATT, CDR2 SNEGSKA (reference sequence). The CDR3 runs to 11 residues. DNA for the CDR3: TGCAGTGCTACACAGACCTACGAGCAGTACTTC. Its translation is CSATQTYEQYF.

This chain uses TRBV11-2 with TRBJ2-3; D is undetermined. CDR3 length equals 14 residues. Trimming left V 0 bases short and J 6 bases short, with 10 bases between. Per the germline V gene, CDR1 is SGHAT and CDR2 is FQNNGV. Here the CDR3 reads CASSLDHGVDTQYF. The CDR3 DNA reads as TGTGCCAGCAGCTTAGATCATGGCGTGGATACGCAGTATTTT.

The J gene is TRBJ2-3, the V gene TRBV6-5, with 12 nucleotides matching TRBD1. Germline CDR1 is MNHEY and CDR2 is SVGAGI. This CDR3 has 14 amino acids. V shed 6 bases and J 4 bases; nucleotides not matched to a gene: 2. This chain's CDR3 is CASRGTGGADTQYF. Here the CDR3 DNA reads TGTGCCAGCAGAGGGACAGGGGGCGCAGATACGCAGTATTTT.

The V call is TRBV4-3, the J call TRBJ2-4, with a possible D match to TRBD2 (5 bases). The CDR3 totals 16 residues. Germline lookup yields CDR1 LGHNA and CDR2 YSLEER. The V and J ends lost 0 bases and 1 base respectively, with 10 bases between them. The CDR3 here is CASSQDQRGAKNIQYF. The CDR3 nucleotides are TGCGCCAGCAGCCAAGATCAGCGAGGGGCCAAAAACATTCAGTACTTC.

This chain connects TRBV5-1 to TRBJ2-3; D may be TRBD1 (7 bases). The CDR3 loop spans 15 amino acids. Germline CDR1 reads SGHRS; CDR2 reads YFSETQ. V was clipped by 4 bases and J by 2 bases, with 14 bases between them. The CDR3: CASSRGTVNTDTQYF. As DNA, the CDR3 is TGCGCCAGCAGCCGGGGGACAGTTAACACAGATACGCAGTATTTT.

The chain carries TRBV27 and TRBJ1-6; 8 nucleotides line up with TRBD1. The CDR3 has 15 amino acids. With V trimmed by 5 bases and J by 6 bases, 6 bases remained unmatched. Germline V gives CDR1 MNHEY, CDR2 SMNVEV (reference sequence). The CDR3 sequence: CASSLGQGTNSPLHF. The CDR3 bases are TGTGCCAGCAGTCTAGGACAGGGTACTAATTCACCCCTCCACTTT.

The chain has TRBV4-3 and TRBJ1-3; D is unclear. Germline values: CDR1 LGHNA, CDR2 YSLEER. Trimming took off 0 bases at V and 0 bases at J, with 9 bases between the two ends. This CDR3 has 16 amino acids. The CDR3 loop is CASSQDPGVSGNTIYF. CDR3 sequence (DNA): TGCGCCAGCAGCCAAGATCCCGGTGTCTCTGGAAACACCATATATTTT.

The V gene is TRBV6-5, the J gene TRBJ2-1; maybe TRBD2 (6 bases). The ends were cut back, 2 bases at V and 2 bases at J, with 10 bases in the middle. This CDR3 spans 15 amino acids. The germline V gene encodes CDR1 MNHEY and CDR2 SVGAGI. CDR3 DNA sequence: TGTGCCAGCAGTTACGGCGGGACCGCCTACAATGAGCAGTTCTTC. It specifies CASSYGGTAYNEQFF.

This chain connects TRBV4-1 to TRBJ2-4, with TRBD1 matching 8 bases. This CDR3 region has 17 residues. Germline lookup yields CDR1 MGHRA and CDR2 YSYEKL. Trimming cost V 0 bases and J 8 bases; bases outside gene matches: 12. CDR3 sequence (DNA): TGCGCCAGCAGCCAAGAGTTCCCCCGGGAGACAGGGGACATTCAGTACTTC. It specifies CASSQEFPRETGDIQYF.

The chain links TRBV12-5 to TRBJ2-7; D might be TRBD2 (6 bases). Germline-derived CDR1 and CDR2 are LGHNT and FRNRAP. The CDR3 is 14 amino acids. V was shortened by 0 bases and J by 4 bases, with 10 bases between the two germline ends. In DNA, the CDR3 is TGTGCTAGTGGTTTGGTACCGGGGGAATACGAGCAGTACTTC. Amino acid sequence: CASGLVPGEYEQYF.

CDR3 coding DNA: TGCGCCAGCAGCCGGACTAGCGGCTACAATGAGCAGTTCTTC. Translated: CASSRTSGYNEQFF. The rearrangement uses TRBV4-3 and TRBJ2-1; 10 nucleotides agree with TRBD2. With V trimmed by 4 bases and J by 3 bases, 0 bases remained unmatched. Germline CDR1 LGHNA, CDR2 YSLEER. The CDR3 consists of 14 residues.

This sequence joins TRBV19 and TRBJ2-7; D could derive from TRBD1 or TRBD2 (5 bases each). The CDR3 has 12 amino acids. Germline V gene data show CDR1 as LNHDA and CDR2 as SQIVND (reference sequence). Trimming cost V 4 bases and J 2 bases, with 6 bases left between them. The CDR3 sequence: CASSKGPYEQYF. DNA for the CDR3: TGTGCCAGTAGTAAGGGACCCTACGAGCAGTACTTC.

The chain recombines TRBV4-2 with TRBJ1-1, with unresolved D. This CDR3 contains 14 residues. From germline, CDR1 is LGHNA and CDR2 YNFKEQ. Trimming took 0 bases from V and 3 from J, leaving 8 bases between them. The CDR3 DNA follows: TGTGCCAGCAGCCAAGAGTGGGGTCACACTGAAGCTTTCTTT. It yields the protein CASSQEWGHTEAFF.

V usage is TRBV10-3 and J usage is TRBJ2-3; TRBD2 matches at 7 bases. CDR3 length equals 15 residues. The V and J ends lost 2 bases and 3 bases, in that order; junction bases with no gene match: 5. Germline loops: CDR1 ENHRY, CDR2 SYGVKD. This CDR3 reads CAISEPGLPTDTQYF. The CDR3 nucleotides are TGTGCCATCAGTGAGCCGGGACTACCGACAGATACGCAGTATTTT.

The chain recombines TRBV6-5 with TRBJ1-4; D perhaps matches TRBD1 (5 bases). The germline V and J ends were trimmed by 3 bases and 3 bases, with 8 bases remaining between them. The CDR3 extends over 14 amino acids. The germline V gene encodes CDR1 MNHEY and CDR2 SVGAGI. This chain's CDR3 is CASSYLGANEKLFF. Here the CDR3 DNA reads TGTGCCAGCAGTTATTTAGGGGCTAATGAAAAACTGTTTTTT.

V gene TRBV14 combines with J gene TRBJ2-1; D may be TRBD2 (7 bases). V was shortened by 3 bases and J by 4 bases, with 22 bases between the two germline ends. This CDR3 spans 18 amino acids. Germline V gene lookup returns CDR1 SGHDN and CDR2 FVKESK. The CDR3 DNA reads TGTGCCAGCAGCCATCGAGGGGCAGGGGAGGGCCTTTACAATGAGCAGTTCTTC. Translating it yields CASSHRGAGEGLYNEQFF.

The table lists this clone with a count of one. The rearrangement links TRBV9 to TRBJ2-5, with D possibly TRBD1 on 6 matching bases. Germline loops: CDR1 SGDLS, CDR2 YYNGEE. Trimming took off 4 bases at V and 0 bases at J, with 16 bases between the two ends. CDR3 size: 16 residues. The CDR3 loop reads CASSTGGGGNQETQYF. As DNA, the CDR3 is TGTGCCAGCAGCACTGGCGGTGGGGGCAACCAAGAGACCCAGTACTTC. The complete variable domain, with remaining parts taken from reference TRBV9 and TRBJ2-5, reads DSGVTQTPKHLITATGQRVTLRCSPRSGDLSVYWYQQSLDQGLQFLIQYYNGEERAKGNILERFSAQQFPDLHSELNLSSLELGDSALYFCASSTGGGGNQETQYFGPGTRLLVL.